The following is a T cell receptor (beta chain) sequence with its context. This record belongs to a study of blood T cell repertoires in COVID-19. From germline, CDR1 is LGHDT and CDR2 YNNKEL (reference sequence). The V and J ends lost 2 bases and 1 base respectively, with 9 bases between them. The CDR3 loop spans 14 amino acids. Methods used by the authors: Reference gene primers were amplified, and this amplification served to estimate nucleated cell counts. Only in-frame clones appear in the TCRdb table, and some are missing; sequencing was by immunoSEQ multiplex PCR. From that table come the V and J calls and clone size; the DNA was used to work out D and trimming. Among about 180,000 clones listed, roughly 83% were seen once. Participants were aged about 18 to 100 years from about 25 US areas. Allocation to cohorts depended on clinical history reported by the participants.

This sequence originates from a woman aged 25 to 39 who had recovered from COVID-19. The V gene is TRBV3-1 (or the pseudogene TRBV3-2), the J gene TRBJ2-7, with D tentatively TRBD2 (6 bases). Sample: PBMCs or T cells enriched from blood (not recorded which). The CDR3 reads CASSQRGTSYEQYF. CDR3 DNA: TGTGCCAGCAGCCAACGCGGGACTTCCTACGAGCAGTACTTC.